The clone carrying this TCR beta chain appeared a few times. No antigen is known for it. Peripheral blood and lesional scalp punch biopsies were taken from alopecia areata patients. V dropped 4 bases and J dropped 4 bases, with 13 bases sitting between them. The CDR3 spans 13 residues. In germline, CDR1 is SQVTM, CDR2 ANQGSEA. The authors extracted RNA and reverse transcribed it into cDNA as the sequencing template. Clones were read by immunoSEQ multiplex PCR, and TCRdb kept only the in-frame ones, dropping some. The sample consists of 100,000 to 150,000 clones, about 46% of them appearing once. The data are from a study of CD8+ T cells in alopecia areata. Study at large: Tofacitinib was given for 6 to 18 months, then stopped for 6 months.

Regarding the study as a whole: Normal scalp had lower clonality than lesional scalp, with alopecia totalis/universalis lesions showing this most strongly.

J is TRBJ2-5 and V is TRBV29-1, with D possibly matching TRBD2 (6 bases). Sequenced here: CD8+ T cells sorted from blood, sampled at week 0. The receptor comes from a human donor with alopecia areata. The CDR3 reads CSVARRVGETQYF. DNA of the CDR3: TGCAGCGTTGCTCGGAGGGTAGGAGAGACCCAGTACTTC.